These 13 T cell receptor beta chains were sequenced from one sample in a study of Ad26.COV2.S vaccination and SARS-CoV-2 variants. As to treatment: roughly 20 received Ad26.COV2.S at low or high dose, single or two shots; a few received placebo; per-sample allocation not given. Specimen acquisition occurred on day 63 following the initial vaccine or placebo injection. Using immunoSEQ multiplex PCR, the repertoire was profiled, and TCRdb retains in-frame clones only, with some absent. The sample includes hundreds of thousands of clones, roughly 89% of them seen just once. Sequencing was performed on peripheral blood, taken in a trial of Ad26.COV2.S vaccine versus placebo. The receptor set was obtained from a person aged 18-60 years who received the Ad26.COV2.S COVID-19 vaccine or a placebo.

CDR3 sequence (DNA): TGTGCCAGCAGTTATTCCTCGCGTGGTGGGGGAAGGCAGGTACAAGCCAAAAACATTCAGTACTTC. Protein sequence: CASSYSSRGGGRQVQAKNIQYF. V gene TRBV6-9 combines with J gene TRBJ2-4, with D perhaps matching TRBD1 or TRBD2 (5 bases each). There are 22 residues in the CDR3. V gave up 0 bases and J gave up 0 bases, with 27 bases separating them. The germline gives CDR1 MNHGY, CDR2 SVAAGI.

The chain couples TRBV6-6 to TRBJ1-3; D is perhaps TRBD1 (5 bases). Germline CDR1 is MNHNY and CDR2 is SVGAGI (reference sequence). The V gene lost 6 bases and the J gene lost 3 bases, with 12 bases spanning the gap. The CDR3 length is 14 residues. CDR3 in amino acids: CASSIGAFGNTIYF. The CDR3 DNA sequence: TGTGCCAGCAGCATCGGGGCCTTTGGAAACACCATATATTTT.

V and J are TRBV9 and TRBJ2-2, with 7 bases fitting TRBD1. V lost 0 bases, J lost 6 bases, and 2 bases stayed unmatched. CDR3 length: 14 amino acids. The germline V gene encodes CDR1 SGDLS and CDR2 YYNGEE. Written as DNA, the CDR3 is TGTGCCAGCAGCGTAGTTCAGGGGGCCGGGGAGCTGTTTTTT. Protein: CASSVVQGAGELFF.

The chain uses TRBV30 and TRBJ2-1; 7 bases are a match to TRBD2. Germline CDR1 GTSNPN, CDR2 SVGIG (reference sequence). V lost 1 base and J lost 9; bases outside the gene matches: 6. The CDR3 loop spans 13 amino acids. In nucleotides, the CDR3 is TGTGCCTGGAGTGCAAAAGCGGGGCTTGAGCAGTTCTTC. As protein: CAWSAKAGLEQFF.

The CDR3 reads CASRPNMNSYNSPLHF. CDR3 coding DNA: TGTGCCAGCAGGCCAAACATGAACTCCTATAATTCACCCCTCCACTTT. The rearrangement links TRBV7-2 to TRBJ1-6; D is ambiguous. V was shortened by 6 bases and J by 0 bases, with 12 bases between the two germline ends. CDR1 SGHTA and CDR2 FQGNSA come from the germline V gene. This CDR3 is built from 16 residues. The entire variable domain, with the rest obtained from reference TRBV7-2 and TRBJ1-6, is as follows: GAGVSQSPSNKVTEKGKDVELRCDPISGHTALYWYRQSLGQGLEFLIYFQGNSAPDKSGLPSDRFSAERTGGSVSTLTIQRTQQEDSAVYLCASRPNMNSYNSPLHFGNGTRLTVT.

This chain uses TRBV7-9 with TRBJ2-3; D ambiguous. The germline CDR1 and CDR2 sequences are SEHNR and FQNEAQ (reference sequence). The V end lost 2 bases, the J end lost 4 bases, and 13 bases lay between the germline ends. CDR3 length: 15 amino acids. The CDR3 spells CASSLSRSLADTQYF. The DNA of the CDR3 is TGTGCCAGCAGCTTAAGTCGCTCCCTGGCAGATACGCAGTATTTT.

The chain has TRBV3-1 (or the pseudogene TRBV3-2) and TRBJ2-5, with a tentative D call TRBD2 (6 bases). The CDR3 has 14 residues. The germline V gene has CDR1 LGHDT and CDR2 YNNKEL (reference sequence). V lost 1 base, J lost 5 bases, and 11 bases lay in between. This CDR3 reads CASSQVGGGETQYF. Written as DNA, the CDR3 is TGTGCCAGCAGCCAAGTCGGTGGGGGGGAGACCCAGTACTTC.

The chain joins TRBV10-3 to TRBJ1-2, with 9 bases fitting TRBD1. Unmatched junction bases numbered 5, after V lost 4 bases and J lost 5 bases. The CDR3 spans 14 residues. The germline V gene encodes CDR1 ENHRY and CDR2 SYGVKD. Written as DNA, the CDR3 is TGTGCCATCAGTGTAAGGACAGGGGCGTATGGCTACACCTTC. Translated: CAISVRTGAYGYTF.

V is TRBV20-1 and J is TRBJ1-4; D ambiguous. The CDR3 sequence is 11 residues long. V was trimmed by 3 bases and J by 7 bases, leaving 6 bases between them. Germline V gene lookup returns CDR1 DFQATT and CDR2 SNEGSKA (reference sequence). CDR3 coding DNA: TGCAGTGCTAGTTTTTTTGAAAAACTGTTTTTT. The encoded protein is CSASFFEKLFF.

The rearrangement links TRBV28 to TRBJ1-4, with TRBD1 identical over 8 bases. The germline V gene encodes CDR1 MDHEN and CDR2 SYDVKM. V lost 5 bases, J lost 11 bases, and 10 bases stayed unmatched. CDR3 length: 14 amino acids. The chain's CDR3 is CASSAPDRGGKLFF. The CDR3 nucleotides read TGTGCCAGCAGTGCTCCAGACAGGGGAGGGAAACTGTTTTTT.

The chain has TRBV29-1 and TRBJ1-1; tentatively, D is TRBD1 (5 bases). This CDR3 contains 14 residues. CDR1 SQVTM and CDR2 ANQGSEA come from the germline V gene. V lost 6 bases and J lost 2, with 16 bases in between. The CDR3 here is CSVWRQGINTEAFF. In DNA, the CDR3 is TGCAGCGTGTGGAGGCAGGGAATTAACACTGAAGCTTTCTTT.

The chain has TRBV9 and TRBJ2-3, with TRBD2 matching over 7 bases. Germline trimming cut 2 bases from V and 2 bases from J; bases unmatched to any gene: 8. Germline CDR1 is SGDLS and CDR2 is YYNGEE. This CDR3 region has 16 residues. As DNA, the CDR3 is TGTGCCAGCAGCGTCGGGGGGACCGCCGTCACAGATACGCAGTATTTT. Translating gives CASSVGGTAVTDTQYF.

This clone was seen just once. The rearrangement joins TRBV7-8 to TRBJ2-7; the D is unclear. The CDR3 spans 14 residues. Germline assignment: CDR1 SGHVS and CDR2 FQNEAQ. V was cut by 4 bases and J by 3 bases, with 13 bases left in between. The CDR3 region has the DNA TGTGCCAGCAGCTCTGATGTCGTGGGCTACGAGCAGTACTTC. Translating it yields CASSSDVVGYEQYF.